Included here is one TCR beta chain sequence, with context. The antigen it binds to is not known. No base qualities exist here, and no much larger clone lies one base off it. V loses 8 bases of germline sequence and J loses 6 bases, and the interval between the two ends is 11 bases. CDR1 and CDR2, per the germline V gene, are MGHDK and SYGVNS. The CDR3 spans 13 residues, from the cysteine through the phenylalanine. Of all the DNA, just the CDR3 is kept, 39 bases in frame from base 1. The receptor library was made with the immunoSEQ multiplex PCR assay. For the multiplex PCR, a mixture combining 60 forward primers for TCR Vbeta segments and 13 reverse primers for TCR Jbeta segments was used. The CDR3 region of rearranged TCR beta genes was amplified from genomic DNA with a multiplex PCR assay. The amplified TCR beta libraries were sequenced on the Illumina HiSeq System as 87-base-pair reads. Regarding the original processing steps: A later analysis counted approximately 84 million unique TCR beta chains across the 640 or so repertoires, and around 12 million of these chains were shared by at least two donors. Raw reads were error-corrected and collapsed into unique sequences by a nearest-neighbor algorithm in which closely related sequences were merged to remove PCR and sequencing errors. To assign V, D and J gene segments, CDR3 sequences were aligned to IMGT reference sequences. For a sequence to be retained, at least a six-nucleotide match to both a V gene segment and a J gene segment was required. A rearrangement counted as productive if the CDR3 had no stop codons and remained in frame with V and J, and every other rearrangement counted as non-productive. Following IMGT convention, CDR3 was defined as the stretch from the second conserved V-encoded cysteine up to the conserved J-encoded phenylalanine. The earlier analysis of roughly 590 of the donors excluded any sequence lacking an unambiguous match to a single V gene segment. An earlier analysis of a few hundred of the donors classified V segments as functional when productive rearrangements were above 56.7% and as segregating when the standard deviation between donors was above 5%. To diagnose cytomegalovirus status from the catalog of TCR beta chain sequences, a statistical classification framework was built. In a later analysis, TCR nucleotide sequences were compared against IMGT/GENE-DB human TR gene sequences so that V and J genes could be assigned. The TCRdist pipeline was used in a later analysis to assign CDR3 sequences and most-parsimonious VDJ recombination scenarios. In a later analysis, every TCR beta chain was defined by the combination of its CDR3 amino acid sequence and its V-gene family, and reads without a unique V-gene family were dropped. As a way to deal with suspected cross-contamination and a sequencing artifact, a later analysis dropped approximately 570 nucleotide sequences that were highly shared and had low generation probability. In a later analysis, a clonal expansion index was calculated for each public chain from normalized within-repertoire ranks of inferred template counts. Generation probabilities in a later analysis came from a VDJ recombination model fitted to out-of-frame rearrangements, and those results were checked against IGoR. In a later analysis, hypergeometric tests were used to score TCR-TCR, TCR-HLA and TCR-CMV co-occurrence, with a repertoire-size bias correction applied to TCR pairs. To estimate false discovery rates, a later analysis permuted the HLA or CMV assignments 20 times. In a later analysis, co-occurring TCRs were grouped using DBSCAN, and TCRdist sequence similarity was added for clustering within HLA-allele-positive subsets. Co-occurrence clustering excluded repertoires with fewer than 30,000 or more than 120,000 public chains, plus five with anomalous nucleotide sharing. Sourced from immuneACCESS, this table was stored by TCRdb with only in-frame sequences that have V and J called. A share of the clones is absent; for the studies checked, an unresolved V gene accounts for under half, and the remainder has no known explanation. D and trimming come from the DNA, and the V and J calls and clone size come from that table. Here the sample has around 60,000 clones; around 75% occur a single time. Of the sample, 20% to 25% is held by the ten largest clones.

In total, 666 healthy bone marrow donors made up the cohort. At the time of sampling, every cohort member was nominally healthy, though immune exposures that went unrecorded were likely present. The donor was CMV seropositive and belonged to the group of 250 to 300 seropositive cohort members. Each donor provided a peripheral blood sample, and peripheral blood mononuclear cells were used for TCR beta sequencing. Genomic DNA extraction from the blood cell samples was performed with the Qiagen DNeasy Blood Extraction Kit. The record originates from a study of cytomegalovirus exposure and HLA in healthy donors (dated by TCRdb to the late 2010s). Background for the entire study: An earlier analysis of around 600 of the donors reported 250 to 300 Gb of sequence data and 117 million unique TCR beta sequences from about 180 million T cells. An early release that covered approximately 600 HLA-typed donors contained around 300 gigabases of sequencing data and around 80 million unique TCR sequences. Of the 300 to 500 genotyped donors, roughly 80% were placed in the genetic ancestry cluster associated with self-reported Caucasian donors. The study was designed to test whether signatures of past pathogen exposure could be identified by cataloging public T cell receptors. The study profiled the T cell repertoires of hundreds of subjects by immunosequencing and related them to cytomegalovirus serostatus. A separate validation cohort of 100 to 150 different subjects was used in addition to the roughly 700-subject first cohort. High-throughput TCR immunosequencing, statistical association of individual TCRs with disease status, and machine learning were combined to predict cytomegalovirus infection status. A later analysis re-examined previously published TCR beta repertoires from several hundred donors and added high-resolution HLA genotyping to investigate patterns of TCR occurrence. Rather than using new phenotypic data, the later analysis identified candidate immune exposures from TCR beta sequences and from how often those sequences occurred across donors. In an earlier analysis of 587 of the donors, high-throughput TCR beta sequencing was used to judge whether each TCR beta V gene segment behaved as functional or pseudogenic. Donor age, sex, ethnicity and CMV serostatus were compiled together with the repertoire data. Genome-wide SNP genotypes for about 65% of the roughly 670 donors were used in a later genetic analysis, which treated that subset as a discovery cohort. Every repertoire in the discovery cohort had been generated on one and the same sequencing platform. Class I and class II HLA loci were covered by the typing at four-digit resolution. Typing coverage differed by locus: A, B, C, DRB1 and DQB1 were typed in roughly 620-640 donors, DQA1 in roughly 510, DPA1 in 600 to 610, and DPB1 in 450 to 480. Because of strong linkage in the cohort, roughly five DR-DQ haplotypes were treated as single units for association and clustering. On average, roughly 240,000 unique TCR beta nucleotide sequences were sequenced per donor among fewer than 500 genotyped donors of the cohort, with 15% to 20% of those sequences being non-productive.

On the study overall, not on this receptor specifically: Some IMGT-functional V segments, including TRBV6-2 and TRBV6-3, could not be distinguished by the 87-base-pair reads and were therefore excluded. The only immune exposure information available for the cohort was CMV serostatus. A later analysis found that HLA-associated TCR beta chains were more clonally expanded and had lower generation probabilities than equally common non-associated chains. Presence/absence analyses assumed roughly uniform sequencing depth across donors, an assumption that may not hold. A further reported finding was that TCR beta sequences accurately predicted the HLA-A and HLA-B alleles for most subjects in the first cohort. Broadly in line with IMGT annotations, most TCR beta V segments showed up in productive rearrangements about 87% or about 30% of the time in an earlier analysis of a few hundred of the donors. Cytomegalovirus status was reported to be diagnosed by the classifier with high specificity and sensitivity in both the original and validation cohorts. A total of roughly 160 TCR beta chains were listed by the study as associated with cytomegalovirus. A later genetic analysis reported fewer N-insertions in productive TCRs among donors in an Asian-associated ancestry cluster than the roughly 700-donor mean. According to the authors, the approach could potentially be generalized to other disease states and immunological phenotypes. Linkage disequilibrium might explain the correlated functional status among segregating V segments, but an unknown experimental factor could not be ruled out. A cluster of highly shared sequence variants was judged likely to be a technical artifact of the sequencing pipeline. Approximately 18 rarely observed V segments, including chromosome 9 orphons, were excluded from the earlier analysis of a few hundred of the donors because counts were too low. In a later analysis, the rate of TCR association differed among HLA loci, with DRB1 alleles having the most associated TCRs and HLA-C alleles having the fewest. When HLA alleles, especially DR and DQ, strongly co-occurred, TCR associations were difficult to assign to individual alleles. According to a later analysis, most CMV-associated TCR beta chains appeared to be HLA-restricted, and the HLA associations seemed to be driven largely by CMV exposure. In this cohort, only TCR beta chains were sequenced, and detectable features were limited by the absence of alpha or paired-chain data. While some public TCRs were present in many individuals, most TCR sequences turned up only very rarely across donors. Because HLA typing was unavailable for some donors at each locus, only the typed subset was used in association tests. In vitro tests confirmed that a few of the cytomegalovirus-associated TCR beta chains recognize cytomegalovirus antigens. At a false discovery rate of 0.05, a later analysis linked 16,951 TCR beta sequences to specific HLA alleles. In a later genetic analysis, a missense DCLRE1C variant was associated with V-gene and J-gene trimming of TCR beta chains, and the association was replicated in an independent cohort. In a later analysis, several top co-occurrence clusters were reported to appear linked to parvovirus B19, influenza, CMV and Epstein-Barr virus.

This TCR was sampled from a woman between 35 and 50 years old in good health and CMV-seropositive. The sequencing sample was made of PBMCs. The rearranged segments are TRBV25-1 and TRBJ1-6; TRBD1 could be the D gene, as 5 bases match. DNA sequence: TGTGCCAGCTGTCCCAGGGCTAATTCACCCCTCCACTTT. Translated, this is CASCPRANSPLHF.